This T cell receptor (beta chain) was obtained from a study of monozygotic twins with inflammatory bowel disease. Study observations and caveats: T cell subtypes that differed could not be told apart.

As to this clonotype: Its specificity is not known.

Eight distinct reactions (per sample) were used to make the cDNA. TCRdb re-called the 5' RACE reads and shows each CDR3 protein once, DNA omitted. Recorded for this sample: around 400,000 distinct CDR3 sequences. Germline CDR1 is SGHRS and CDR2 is YFSETQ. The CDR3 consists of 15 residues. This chain uses TRBV5-1 with TRBJ2-1. Sequenced: blood. This TCR derives from a human donor with ulcerative colitis or Crohn's disease, or a healthy co-twin of an affected twin (not recorded which). CDR3 residues: CASSLTGSSYNEQFF.